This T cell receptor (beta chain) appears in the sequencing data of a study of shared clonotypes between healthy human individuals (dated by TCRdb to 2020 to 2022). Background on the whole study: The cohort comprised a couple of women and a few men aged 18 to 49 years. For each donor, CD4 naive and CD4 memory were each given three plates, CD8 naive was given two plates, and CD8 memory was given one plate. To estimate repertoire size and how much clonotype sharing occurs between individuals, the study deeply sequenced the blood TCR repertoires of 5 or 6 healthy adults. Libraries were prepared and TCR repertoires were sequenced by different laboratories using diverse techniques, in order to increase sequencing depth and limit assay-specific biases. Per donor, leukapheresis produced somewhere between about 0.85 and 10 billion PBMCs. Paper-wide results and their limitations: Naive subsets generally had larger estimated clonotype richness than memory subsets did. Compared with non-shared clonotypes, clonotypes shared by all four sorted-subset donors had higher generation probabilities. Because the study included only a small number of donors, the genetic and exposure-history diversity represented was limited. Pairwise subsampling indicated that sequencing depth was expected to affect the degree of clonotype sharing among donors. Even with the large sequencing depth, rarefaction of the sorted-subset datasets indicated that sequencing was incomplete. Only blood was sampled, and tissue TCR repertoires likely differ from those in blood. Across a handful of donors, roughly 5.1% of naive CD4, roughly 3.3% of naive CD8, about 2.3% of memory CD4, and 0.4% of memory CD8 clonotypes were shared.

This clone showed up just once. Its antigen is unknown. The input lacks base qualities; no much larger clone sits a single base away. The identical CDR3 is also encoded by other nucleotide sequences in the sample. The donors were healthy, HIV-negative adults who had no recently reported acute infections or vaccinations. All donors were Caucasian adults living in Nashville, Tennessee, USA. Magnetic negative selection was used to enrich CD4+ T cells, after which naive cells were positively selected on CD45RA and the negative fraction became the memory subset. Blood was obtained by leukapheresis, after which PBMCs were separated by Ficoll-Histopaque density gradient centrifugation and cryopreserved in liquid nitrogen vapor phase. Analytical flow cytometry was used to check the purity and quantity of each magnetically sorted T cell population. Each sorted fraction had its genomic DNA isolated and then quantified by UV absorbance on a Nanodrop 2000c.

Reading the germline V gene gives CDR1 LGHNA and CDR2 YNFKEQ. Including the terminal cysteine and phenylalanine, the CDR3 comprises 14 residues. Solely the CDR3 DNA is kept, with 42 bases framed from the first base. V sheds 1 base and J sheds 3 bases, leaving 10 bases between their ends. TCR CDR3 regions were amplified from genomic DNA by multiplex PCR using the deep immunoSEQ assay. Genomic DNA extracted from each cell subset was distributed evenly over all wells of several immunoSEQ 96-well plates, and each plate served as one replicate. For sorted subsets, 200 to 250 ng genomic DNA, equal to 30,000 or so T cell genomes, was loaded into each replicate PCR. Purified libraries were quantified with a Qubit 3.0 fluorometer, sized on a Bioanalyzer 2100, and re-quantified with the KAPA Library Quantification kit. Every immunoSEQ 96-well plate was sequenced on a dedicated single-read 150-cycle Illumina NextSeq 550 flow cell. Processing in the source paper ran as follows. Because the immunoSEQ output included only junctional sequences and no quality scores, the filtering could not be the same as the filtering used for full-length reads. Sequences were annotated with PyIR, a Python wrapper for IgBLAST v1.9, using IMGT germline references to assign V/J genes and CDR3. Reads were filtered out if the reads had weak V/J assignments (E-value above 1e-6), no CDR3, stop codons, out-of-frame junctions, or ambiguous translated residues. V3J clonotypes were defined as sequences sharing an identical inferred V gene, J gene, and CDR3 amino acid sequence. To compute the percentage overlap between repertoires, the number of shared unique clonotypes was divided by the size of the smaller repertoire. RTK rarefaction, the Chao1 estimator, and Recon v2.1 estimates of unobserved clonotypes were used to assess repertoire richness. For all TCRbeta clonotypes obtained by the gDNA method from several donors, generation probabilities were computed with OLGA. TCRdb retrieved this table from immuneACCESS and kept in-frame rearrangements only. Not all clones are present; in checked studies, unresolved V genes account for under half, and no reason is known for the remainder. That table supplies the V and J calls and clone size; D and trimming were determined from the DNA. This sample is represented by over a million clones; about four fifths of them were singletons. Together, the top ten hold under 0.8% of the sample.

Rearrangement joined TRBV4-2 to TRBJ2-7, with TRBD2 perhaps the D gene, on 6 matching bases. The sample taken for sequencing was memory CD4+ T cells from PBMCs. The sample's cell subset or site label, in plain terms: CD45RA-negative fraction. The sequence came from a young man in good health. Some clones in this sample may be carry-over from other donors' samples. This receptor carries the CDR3 CASSQGAGSYEQYF. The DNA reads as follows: TGTGCCAGCAGCCAAGGGGCGGGAAGCTACGAGCAGTACTTC.